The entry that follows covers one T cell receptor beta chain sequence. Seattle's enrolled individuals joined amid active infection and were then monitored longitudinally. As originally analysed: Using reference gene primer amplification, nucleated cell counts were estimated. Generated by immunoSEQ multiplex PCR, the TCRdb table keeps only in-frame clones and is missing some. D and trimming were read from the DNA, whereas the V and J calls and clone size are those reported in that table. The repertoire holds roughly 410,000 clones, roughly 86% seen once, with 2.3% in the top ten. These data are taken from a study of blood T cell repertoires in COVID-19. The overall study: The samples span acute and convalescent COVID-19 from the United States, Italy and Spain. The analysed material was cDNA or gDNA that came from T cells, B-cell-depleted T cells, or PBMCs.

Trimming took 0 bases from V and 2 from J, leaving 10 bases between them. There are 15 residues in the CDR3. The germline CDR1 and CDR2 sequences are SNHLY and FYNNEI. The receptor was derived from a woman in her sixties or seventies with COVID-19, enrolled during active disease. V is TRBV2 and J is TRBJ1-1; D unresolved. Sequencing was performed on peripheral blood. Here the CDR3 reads CASSEASARNTEAFF. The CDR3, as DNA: TGTGCCAGCAGTGAAGCCAGCGCACGAAACACTGAAGCTTTCTTT.